This TCR beta chain was sequenced in a study of Ad26.COV2.S vaccination and SARS-CoV-2 variants. Findings of the study overall: Ad26.COV2.S recipients had broader spike-specific TCRs (P = 0.0014).

This clone appeared a single time. No antigen is known for it. The treatment is: over 15 received Ad26.COV2.S at low or high dose, single or two shots; about 5 received placebo; per-sample allocation not given. On day 63 after the first injection, vaccine and placebo recipients gave samples. The length of the CDR3 is 15 residues. CDR1 and CDR2 (germline): MDHEN, SYDVKM. Trimming pared 5 bases from V and 9 bases from J, leaving 19 bases between. This table comes from immunoSEQ multiplex PCR, and its TCRdb copy is limited to in-frame clones, with some not included. This table has about 280,000 clones, around 87% appearing once.

The receptor was derived from a person between 18 and 65 years old who received the Ad26.COV2.S COVID-19 vaccine or a placebo. The chain carries TRBV28 and TRBJ1-4; D might be TRBD1 (5 bases). The sample consisted of peripheral blood, taken in a trial of Ad26.COV2.S vaccine versus placebo. The CDR3 here is CASSRTVGLGKKLFF. For the CDR3, the DNA is TGTGCCAGCAGTCGCACAGTGGGGCTCGGGAAAAAACTGTTTTTT.